What follows is one T cell receptor (beta chain) and its context. These data are taken from a study of blood T cell repertoires in COVID-19. About the research overall: Samples representing acute and convalescent COVID-19 were sourced from the United States, Italy and Spain. The analysed material was cDNA or gDNA that came from T cells, B-cell-depleted T cells, or PBMCs.

Authors' methods: The authors estimated nucleated cell counts from reference gene primer amplification. Using immunoSEQ multiplex PCR, the repertoire was profiled, and TCRdb retains in-frame clones only, with some absent. D and trimming come from the DNA, and the V and J calls and clone size come from that table. This repertoire shows 250,000 to 300,000 clones, roughly 89% found once; its top ten account for less than 5%. Trimming removed 6 bases from V and 7 bases from J, with 9 bases in between. The length of the CDR3 is 11 residues. Germline V gives CDR1 MNHEY, CDR2 SVGAGI. The chain combines TRBV6-5 with TRBJ1-1; possibly TRBD1 for D (5 bases). The sequenced material came from peripheral blood. The sequence came from a woman between 40 and 50 years old who had recovered from COVID-19. The CDR3 coding sequence is TGTGCCAGCAGGAGACAGTATGAAGCTTTCTTT. It translates to CASRRQYEAFF.